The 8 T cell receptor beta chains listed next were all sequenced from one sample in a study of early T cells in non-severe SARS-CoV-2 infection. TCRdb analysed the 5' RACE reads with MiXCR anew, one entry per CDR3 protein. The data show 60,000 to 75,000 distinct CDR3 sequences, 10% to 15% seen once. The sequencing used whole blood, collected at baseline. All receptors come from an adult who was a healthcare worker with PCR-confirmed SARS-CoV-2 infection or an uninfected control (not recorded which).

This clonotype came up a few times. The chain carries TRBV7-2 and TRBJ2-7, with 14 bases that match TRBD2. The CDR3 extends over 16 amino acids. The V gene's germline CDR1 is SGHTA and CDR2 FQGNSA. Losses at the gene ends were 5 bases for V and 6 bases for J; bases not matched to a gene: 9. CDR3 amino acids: CASSNPGLAGASEQYF. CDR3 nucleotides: TGTGCCAGCAGCAACCCGGGACTAGCGGGAGCTAGCGAGCAGTACTTC.

Here the CDR3 DNA reads TGCAGTGCTAGTGGGGACAGGGGAACTAGGCATTCACCCCTCCACTTT. Translated: CSASGDRGTRHSPLHF. V gene TRBV20-1 combines with J gene TRBJ1-6, with 10 bases aligning to TRBD1. From germline, CDR1 is DFQATT and CDR2 SNEGSKA (reference sequence). The trim removed 3 bases at V and 8 bases at J, leaving 10 bases unmatched. The CDR3 extends over 16 amino acids.

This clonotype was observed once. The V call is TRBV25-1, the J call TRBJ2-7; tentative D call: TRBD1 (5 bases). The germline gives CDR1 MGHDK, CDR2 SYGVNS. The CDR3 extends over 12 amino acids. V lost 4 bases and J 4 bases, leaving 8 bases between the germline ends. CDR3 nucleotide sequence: TGTGCCAGCAGTGGTCAGGGTTACGAGCAGTACTTC. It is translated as CASSGQGYEQYF.

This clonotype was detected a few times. The CDR3 sequence: CASSQDRAYEQYF. The CDR3 coding sequence is TGTGCCAGCAGCCAAGACAGGGCGTACGAGCAGTACTTC. The J gene is TRBJ2-7, the V gene TRBV4-2; D is possibly TRBD1 (5 bases). In germline, CDR1 is LGHNA, CDR2 YNFKEQ. The V end was cut by 0 bases, the J end by 4 bases, with 7 bases between. The CDR3 covers 13 residues.

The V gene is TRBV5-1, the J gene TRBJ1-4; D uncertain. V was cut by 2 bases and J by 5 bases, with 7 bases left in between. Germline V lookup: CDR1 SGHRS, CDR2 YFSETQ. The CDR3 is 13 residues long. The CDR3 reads CASSFRWNEKLFF. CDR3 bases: TGCGCCAGCAGCTTTCGGTGGAATGAAAAACTGTTTTTT.

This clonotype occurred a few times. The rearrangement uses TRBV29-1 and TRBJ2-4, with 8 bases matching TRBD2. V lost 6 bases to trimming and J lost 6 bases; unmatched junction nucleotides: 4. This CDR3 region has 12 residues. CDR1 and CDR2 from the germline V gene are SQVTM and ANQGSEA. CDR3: CSVGLVGNIQYF. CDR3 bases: TGCAGCGTGGGACTAGTTGGAAACATTCAGTACTTC.

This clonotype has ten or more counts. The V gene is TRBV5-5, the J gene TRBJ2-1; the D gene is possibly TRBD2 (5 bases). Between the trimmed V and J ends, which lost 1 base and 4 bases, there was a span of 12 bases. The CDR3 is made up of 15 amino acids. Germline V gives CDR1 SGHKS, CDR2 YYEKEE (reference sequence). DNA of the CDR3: TGTGCCAGCAGCTTGCTGGCAGGAGGTTACAATGAGCAGTTCTTC. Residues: CASSLLAGGYNEQFF.

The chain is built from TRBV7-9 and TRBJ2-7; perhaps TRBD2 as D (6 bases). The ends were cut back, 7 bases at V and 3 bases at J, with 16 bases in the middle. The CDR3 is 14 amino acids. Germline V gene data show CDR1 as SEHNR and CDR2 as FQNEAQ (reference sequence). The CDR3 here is CASTQGGAVYEQYF. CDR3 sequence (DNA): TGTGCCAGCACCCAAGGCGGGGCTGTCTACGAGCAGTACTTC. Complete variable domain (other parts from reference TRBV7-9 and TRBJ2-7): DTGVSQNPRHKITKRGQNVTFRCDPISEHNRLYWYRQTLGQGPEFLTYFQNEAQLEKSRLLSDRFSAERPKGSFSTLEIQRTEQGDSAMYLCASTQGGAVYEQYFGPGTRLTVT.